Sequencing of this TCR beta chain was carried out in a study of blood T cell repertoires in COVID-19. Study details: Sites in the United States, Italy and Spain provided acute and convalescent COVID-19 samples. Nucleic acid was either cDNA or gDNA, and it came from T cells, B-cell-depleted T cells, or PBMCs.

Original handling: Nucleated cell counts were estimated from reference gene primer amplification. Clones were sequenced by immunoSEQ multiplex PCR, and TCRdb holds only the in-frame ones, with some missing. V, J and clone size were drawn from that table, and D and trimming were deduced from the DNA. The data show 50,000 to 65,000 clones, roughly 80% seen once. The table lists this clone with a count of one. Germline-derived CDR1 and CDR2 are SGDLS and YYNGEE. The CDR3 is 15 amino acids. V gave up 4 bases and J gave up 8 bases, with 21 bases separating them. The receptor's source is a woman in her sixties or seventies with acute or convalescent COVID-19. The genes are TRBV9 and TRBJ1-2; D might be TRBD1 (6 bases). The specimen sequenced was peripheral blood. CDR3 sequence reads: CASSPSGESTPGYTF. The CDR3 region has the DNA TGTGCCAGCAGCCCCTCAGGGGAGAGCACCCCGGGCTACACCTTC.